A selection of T cell receptor beta chains follows, all from one sample in a study of cytomegalovirus exposure and HLA in healthy donors. Profiling relied on immunoSEQ multiplex PCR, and the TCRdb table lists in-frame clones only, not all of them. The sample holds roughly 190,000 clones, around 90% seen once. The sequencing sample was made of PBMCs. The receptors originated from a boy between 2 and 15 years old in good health and CMV-seronegative. Each CDR3 is given with its conserved first and last residue.

v_call cdr3_aa
TRBV30 CAWSDFNSPLHF
TRBV6-1 CASRRTDNSNQPQHF
TRBV5-1 CASSPELGRDQYF
TRBV30 CAWSNPRDRGWNYGYTF
TRBV5-4 CASSLTAHNSPLHF
TRBV9 CASSGLAGAYNEQFF
TRBV4-1 CASSQEGDGTGAYEQYF
TRBV27 CASGGDRGYTNEKLFF
TRBV6-1 CASSGGAGSYNEQFF
TRBV6-1 CASSEEGGSGANVLTF
TRBV9 CASSVGTRQETQYF
TRBV28 CASRSPGQGYEQYF
TRBV5-6 CASSLASGVEAKNIQYF
TRBV9 CASSVGLDSDSGNTIYF
TRBV6-1 CASSEQAYNSPLHF
TRBV27 CASRTQGVESPLHF
TRBV7-2 CASSLVGGAGRPYEQYF
TRBV10-1 CASSEWDRDLSNQPQHF
TRBV5-8 CASSLAEGPLHF
TRBV28 CASSVPKTGGVGYEQYF
TRBV28 CASSLTSPNEQFF
TRBV7-9 CSSSPGDRGTGYTF
TRBV5-3 CARRECPPQTDTQYF
TRBV7-2 CASSVLAGGNSGANVLTF
TRBV14 CASSPGDRLRETQYF
TRBV14 CASSQDHFVHEQYF
TRBV7-3 CASSRAPGETDTQYF
TRBV5-4 CASSLDTANEQFF
TRBV7-9 CSSSLGPQQWQYF
TRBV28 CASSPWSSWGDTEAFF
TRBV5-4 CASSKTDRQETQYF
TRBV28 CASSLLTGTNEKLFF
TRBV2 CASSAPGRGLSYEQYF
TRBV29-1 CSVDIKGGNTEAFF
TRBV30 CAWSAGGSGELFF
TRBV28 CASCLFPRLDTQYF
TRBV29-1 CSVRLAWSSYEQYF
TRBV19 CASSIEAGTPYNQPQHF
TRBV4-1 CASSQGQGAITEAFF
TRBV7-3 CASSPLPQETQYF
TRBV9 CASSAQGLEGTGELFF
TRBV5-4 CASSFGPGNPNQPQHF
TRBV2 CASSASYEQYF
TRBV7-9 CASSLNEGTQYF
TRBV2 CASSAMTDYYGYTF
TRBV7-2 CASSLDRTETYEQYF
TRBV7-6 CASSLDRGTEAFF
TRBV9 CASSVADNEQFF
TRBV28 CASSPWGQGPPGVELFF
TRBV7-8 CASSLERAGGRYEQYF
TRBV6-1 CASSYALTGGYEQYF
TRBV28 CASRGRGPVSYNEQFF
TRBV6-5 CASSFSGGETQYF
TRBV6-4 CASSDSAAGGPLGELFF